The clone carrying this T cell receptor beta chain was seen a few times. No antigen is known for it. The authors took one heparinised blood draw, averaging about 116 mL, from each donor. Naive, central memory, regulatory and stem cell-like memory cells within the CD4+ compartment were sorted using CD45RO/CCR7/CD25/CD127/CD95/CD27. The sample belongs to a study of beta chain features in type 1 diabetes. Whole-study context: Patients were similar to healthy donors in age and gender (as well as in cell yields). Broader study findings: PCR may have favored shorter templates equally in patients and controls. Shorter TCRB CDR3s, moderately but significantly so, marked every one of the four CD4+ subsets in Type 1 diabetes patients.

In germline, CDR1 is PRHDT, CDR2 FYEKMQ (reference sequence). CDR3 size: 12 residues. The V gene lost 5 bases and the J gene lost 5 bases, with 7 bases spanning the gap. The whole isolated RNA underwent reverse transcription, so sequencing captured expressed TCRB transcripts. The data were produced by immunoSEQ multiplex PCR, yet TCRdb's version contains in-frame clones alone and is incomplete. Of a few hundred thousand clones listed, approximately 15% are singletons. The source material was naive CD4+ T cells from blood. This receptor was identified in a man aged 25 to 45 with type 1 diabetes. V gene TRBV13 combines with J gene TRBJ2-1; TRBD2 is a possible D gene (6 bases). CDR3 DNA: TGTGCCAGCAGCCGGACTAACAATGAGCAGTTCTTC. Translated, it gives CASSRTNNEQFF.